The sequence of this TCR beta chain was determined in a study of blood T cells in healthy people across ages. The study's findings and limits: Aged donors had fewer naive CD4+ cells and lower diversity than long-lived donors.

The length of the CDR3 is 19 residues. CDR1 is MGHRA and CDR2 is YSYEKL in the germline V gene. J lost 5 bases, V lost 1 base, and 13 bases had no gene match. With respect to this clonotype: What it binds is unknown.

For the second PCR, which ran for roughly 7 to 11 cycles, a sample-barcoded 5' primer and a J-beta primer mix were used. TCRdb re-derived calls from the 5' RACE reads in MiXCR, one entry per CDR3 protein. The sample includes 850,000 to 1,100,000 distinct CDR3 sequences, 35% to 45% of them seen just once. This chain links TRBV4-1 with TRBJ2-2; TRBD2 agrees at 10 bases. The sequence came from a man between 18 and 29 years old in good health. The source material was blood. The CDR3 spells CASSQVIRSASGGTGELFF. In DNA form, the CDR3 reads TGCGCCAGCAGCCAAGTTATCCGAAGCGCTAGCGGGGGTACCGGGGAGCTGTTTTTT.